The clone carrying this T cell receptor beta chain turned up a few times. Its specificity is unknown. Time point specified: week 35, safety follow-up. One vaccine dose held 300 ug of mutant IDH1 20-mer peptide and came with topical imiquimod. At weeks 1, 3, 5, 7, 11, 15, 19 and 23, patients received a vaccination, eight in all. With V trimmed by 1 base and J by 3 bases, 5 bases remained unmatched. This CDR3 region has 14 residues. Germline CDR1 reads SQVTM; CDR2 reads ANQGSEA. Sequencing used immunoSEQ multiplex PCR; TCRdb keeps in-frame clones, though not all of them. The data contain about 64,000 clones, about 74% of them seen just once; the ten biggest clones take up 4.5% to 5%. This sample is part of a study of a mutant IDH1 vaccine in newly diagnosed glioma. The wider study: Either 4-6 weeks after radiotherapy alone or alongside temozolomide, vaccination was begun.

The TCR originated in a man aged 45 to 65 with glioma. This specimen consisted of PBMCs, obtained from a glioma patient whose treatment included an IDH1 peptide vaccine. The rearrangement uses TRBV29-1 and TRBJ2-7; TRBD1 aligns across 8 bases. CDR3 sequence (DNA): TGCAGCGTTGAAGTCTTAGGACAGGGCTACGAGCAGTACTTC. Residues: CSVEVLGQGYEQYF.